This TCR beta chain was observed in a study of cytomegalovirus exposure and HLA in healthy donors. Study-level points and caveats: Highest at DRB1 and lowest at HLA-C, TCR association rates differed among HLA loci in a later analysis.

CDR3 length equals 16 residues. Germline V gene sequence: CDR1 LNHDA, CDR2 SQIVND (reference sequence). The trim removed 7 bases at V and 0 bases at J, leaving 8 bases unmatched. A word on this clone: The antigen is not known.

It was with 60 Vbeta and 13 Jbeta primers that the PCR ran. Profiling relied on immunoSEQ multiplex PCR, and the TCRdb table lists in-frame clones only, not all of them. This table lists under 200,000 clones. The sequence derives from a woman aged 18-29 years in good health and CMV-seropositive. This chain links TRBV19 with TRBJ1-5; 8 bases align to TRBD1. The specimen sequenced was PBMCs. The chain's CDR3 is CASTFTGGYSNQPQHF. The CDR3 nucleotides are TGTGCCAGTACCTTTACAGGGGGTTATAGCAATCAGCCCCAGCATTTT.